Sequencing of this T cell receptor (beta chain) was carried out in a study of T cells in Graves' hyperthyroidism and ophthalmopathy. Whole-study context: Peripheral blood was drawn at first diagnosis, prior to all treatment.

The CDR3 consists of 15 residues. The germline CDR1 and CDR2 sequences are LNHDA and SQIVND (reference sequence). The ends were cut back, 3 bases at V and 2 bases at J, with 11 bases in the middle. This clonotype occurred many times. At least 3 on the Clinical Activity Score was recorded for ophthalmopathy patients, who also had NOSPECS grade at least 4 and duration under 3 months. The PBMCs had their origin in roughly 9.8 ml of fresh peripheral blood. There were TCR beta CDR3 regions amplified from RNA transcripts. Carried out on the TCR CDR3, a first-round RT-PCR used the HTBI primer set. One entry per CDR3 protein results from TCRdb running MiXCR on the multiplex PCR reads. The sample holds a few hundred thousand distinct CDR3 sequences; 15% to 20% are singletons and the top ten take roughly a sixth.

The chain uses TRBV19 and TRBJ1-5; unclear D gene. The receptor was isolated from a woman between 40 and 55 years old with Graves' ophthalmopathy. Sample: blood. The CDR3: CASSMSTLGNQPQHF. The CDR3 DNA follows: TGTGCCAGTAGTATGTCCACCCTCGGCAATCAGCCCCAGCATTTT.